The following is a T cell receptor (beta chain) sequence with its context. Antigen: not known. All gene names here are mouse names. The read ends 1 residue early relative to the CDR3; the germline J gene fills the gap. The CDR3 is 17 residues long. V was pared by 3 bases and J by 0 bases, with 14 bases between. Per germline, CDR1 NSQYPW and CDR2 LRSPGD (reference sequence). This sample is drawn from a study of tissue T cells after allogeneic stem cell transplantation. Overall study findings and caveats: Tissue-detected TCR repertoire was only partly captured by blood and spleen T cells.

Sequencing was performed with immunoSEQ multiplex PCR; in TCRdb, only in-frame clones are kept and a portion is missing. There are 7,000 to 8,000 clones in the sample; around 62% occur only once, and about 0.84% lies in the top ten. Sequencing was done on a sample of blood. The V and J genes are TRBV1 and TRBJ1-4; D may be TRBD1 (5 bases). This sequence originates from a female BALB/c mouse in good health. The MHC haplotype of this mouse line is H2-d. Here the CDR3 reads CTCSASWGGISNERLFF. Partial CDR3 DNA: TGCACCTGCAGTGCCTCGTGGGGGGGGATTTCCAACGAAAGATTATTT. Drawing the rest from reference TRBV1 and TRBJ1-4, the complete variable domain is VTLLEQNPRWRLVPRGQAVNLRCILKNSQYPWMSWYQQDLQKQLQWLFTLRSPGDKEVKSLPGADYLATRVTDTELRLQVANMSQGRTLYCTCSASWGGISNERLFFGHGTKLSVL.